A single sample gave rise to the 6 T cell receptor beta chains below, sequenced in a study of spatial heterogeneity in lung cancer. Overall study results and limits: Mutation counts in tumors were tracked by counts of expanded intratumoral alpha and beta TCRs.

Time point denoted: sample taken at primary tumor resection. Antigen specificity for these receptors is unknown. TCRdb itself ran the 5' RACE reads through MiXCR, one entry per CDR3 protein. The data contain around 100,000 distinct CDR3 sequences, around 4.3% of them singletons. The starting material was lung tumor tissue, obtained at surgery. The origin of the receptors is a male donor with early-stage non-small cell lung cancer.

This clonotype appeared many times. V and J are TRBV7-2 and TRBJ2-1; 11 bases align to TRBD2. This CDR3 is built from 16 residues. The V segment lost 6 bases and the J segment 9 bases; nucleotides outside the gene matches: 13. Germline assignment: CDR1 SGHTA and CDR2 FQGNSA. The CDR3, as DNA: TGTGCCAGCAGTTATACTAGCGGGAGTCCCAGCCTTGAGCAGTTCTTC. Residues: CASSYTSGSPSLEQFF.

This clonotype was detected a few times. CDR3 nucleotides: TGCGCCAGCAGCTCCGGGACTAGCGCCGAAGAGACCCAGTACTTC. It yields the protein CASSSGTSAEETQYF. The V gene is TRBV5-1, the J gene TRBJ2-5; TRBD2 matches at 10 bases. Germline CDR1 is SGHRS and CDR2 is YFSETQ. This CDR3 spans 15 amino acids. V lost 3 bases, J lost 3 bases, and 5 bases stayed unmatched.

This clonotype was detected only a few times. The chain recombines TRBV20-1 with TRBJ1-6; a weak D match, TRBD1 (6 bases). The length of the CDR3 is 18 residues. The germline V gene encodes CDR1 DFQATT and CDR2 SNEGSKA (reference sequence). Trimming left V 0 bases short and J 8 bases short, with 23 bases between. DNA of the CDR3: TGCAGTGCTAGAGATTTGGTTCCATTCGCAGGGGAAGATTCACCCCTCCACTTT. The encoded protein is CSARDLVPFAGEDSPLHF.

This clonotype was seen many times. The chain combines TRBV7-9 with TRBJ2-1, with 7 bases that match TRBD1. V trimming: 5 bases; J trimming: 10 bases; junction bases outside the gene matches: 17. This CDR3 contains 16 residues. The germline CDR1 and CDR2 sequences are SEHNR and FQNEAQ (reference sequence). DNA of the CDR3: TGTGCCAGCAGCGCCTATACGGACAGGTGGTTGGAGGAGCAGTTCTTC. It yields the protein CASSAYTDRWLEEQFF.

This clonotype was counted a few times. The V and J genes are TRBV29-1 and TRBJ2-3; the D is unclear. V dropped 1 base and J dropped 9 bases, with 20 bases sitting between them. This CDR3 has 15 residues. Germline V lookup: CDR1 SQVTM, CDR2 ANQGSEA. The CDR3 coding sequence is TGCAGCGTTGAAGGCCTGCTTCGAGCCGGTGGGACGCAGTATTTT. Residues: CSVEGLLRAGGTQYF.

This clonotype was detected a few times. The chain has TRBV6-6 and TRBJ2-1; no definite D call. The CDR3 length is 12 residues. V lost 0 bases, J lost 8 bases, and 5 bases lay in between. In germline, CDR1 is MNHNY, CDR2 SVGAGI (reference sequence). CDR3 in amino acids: CASSYSPHEQFF. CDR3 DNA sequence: TGTGCCAGCAGTTACTCGCCCCATGAGCAGTTCTTC.